The rows below give T cell receptor beta chains drawn from one sample of a study of blood T cell repertoires in COVID-19. The method was immunoSEQ multiplex PCR; TCRdb's version includes in-frame clones alone and lacks a portion of them. The table lists about 250,000 clones, approximately 85% of them singletons, with more than 3.5% in the top ten. Sample: PBMCs or T cells enriched from blood (not recorded which). The receptor set was obtained from a woman in her twenties or thirties who had recovered from COVID-19. Both conserved end residues are part of each CDR3. D genes are given only for firm matches.

v_call	d_call	j_call	cdr3_aa
TRBV27	NA	TRBJ1-2	CASRVGHGSYGYTF
TRBV28	TRBD1	TRBJ1-2	CASSGTGDYGYTF
TRBV4-2	NA	TRBJ1-4	CASSQDRRQGIEKLFF
TRBV3-1/TRBV3-2	TRBD2	TRBJ2-3	CASSQERLAGGESTDTQYF
TRBV28	NA	TRBJ2-2	CASSLGLRTVANTGELFF
TRBV2	TRBD1	TRBJ1-1	CASTSNRGNTEAFF
TRBV19	TRBD2	TRBJ2-4	CASSLPLQAGGAKNIQYF
TRBV6-5	TRBD1	TRBJ1-1	CASSKNRGRDTEAFF
TRBV28	NA	TRBJ1-1	CASSEADRTRADTEAFF
TRBV27	TRBD1	TRBJ1-2	CASSLNPGGRANYGYTF
TRBV11-2	NA	TRBJ1-4	CASSLGPTNEKLFF
TRBV5-1	NA	TRBJ1-5	CASSLGQNQPQHF
TRBV27	TRBD1	TRBJ1-5	CASSLKGQSNQPQHF
TRBV27	TRBD1	TRBJ1-6	CASSLTRPRDSPNSPLHF
TRBV30	NA	TRBJ2-1	CAWTFDGRNGHEQFF
TRBV3-1/TRBV3-2	NA	TRBJ1-1	CASSQESLNTEAFF
TRBV5-1	NA	TRBJ2-1	CASSLNLQGQFF
TRBV5-1	NA	TRBJ1-4	CASSLVGRESGKLFF
TRBV5-1	TRBD1	TRBJ1-2	CASSPRDRGLYTF
TRBV3-1/TRBV3-2	TRBD1	TRBJ1-4	CASSFRQGAREKLFF
TRBV27	NA	TRBJ2-7	CAIGAYEQYF
TRBV28	NA	TRBJ1-5	CASRTLDRSYQPQHF
TRBV19	NA	TRBJ2-3	CASLGRGKADTQYF
TRBV5-6	NA	TRBJ2-5	CASSFGETQYF
TRBV19	NA	TRBJ2-3	CASSTGRTDTQYF
TRBV27	NA	TRBJ2-3	CASSLLALGTDTQYF
TRBV4-1	NA	TRBJ1-2	CASSQDSYGYTF
TRBV5-6	NA	TRBJ1-2	CASSLARGTHDGYTF
TRBV18	NA	TRBJ2-3	CASSRYQGGGPDTQYF
TRBV14	NA	TRBJ1-2	CASSQGNSPVYGYTF
TRBV12-3/TRBV12-4	NA	TRBJ1-1	CASSPLNTEAFF
TRBV20-1	NA	TRBJ2-1	CSASQGGNEQFF
TRBV5-1	TRBD1	TRBJ1-2	CASSLDRGRGYTF
TRBV3-1/TRBV3-2	TRBD2	TRBJ2-5	CASSQDSYMRRGAKETQYF
TRBV6-1	NA	TRBJ1-2	CASSEVTGKSGYTF
TRBV28	NA	TRBJ1-2	CASSFRQPILYGYTF
TRBV7-9	NA	TRBJ1-3	CASSPVTGSGNTIYF
TRBV5-6	TRBD2	TRBJ2-7	CASSLFIGSSGEQYF
TRBV2	NA	TRBJ1-5	CASSEGGGHQPQHF
TRBV13	NA	TRBJ1-5	CASSLGLSSNQPQHF
TRBV5-5	TRBD2	TRBJ2-5	CASSLNLKREGPQETQYF
TRBV9	TRBD1	TRBJ1-4	CASSGQGGEKLFF
TRBV19	NA	TRBJ1-1	CASSPNLNTEAFF
TRBV30	NA	TRBJ1-1	CAWSVREAVTEAFF
TRBV11-3	NA	TRBJ2-7	CASSLGSGGTYEQYF
TRBV4-1	NA	TRBJ1-1	CASSQDLTGHTEAFF
TRBV28	NA	TRBJ1-4	CATEVGGGANEKLFF
TRBV7-9	TRBD1	TRBJ2-5	CASSLQGVVGTQYF
TRBV9	TRBD2	TRBJ2-3	CASSPTLAGLTDTQYF
TRBV2	NA	TRBJ2-7	CAIQATNEQYF